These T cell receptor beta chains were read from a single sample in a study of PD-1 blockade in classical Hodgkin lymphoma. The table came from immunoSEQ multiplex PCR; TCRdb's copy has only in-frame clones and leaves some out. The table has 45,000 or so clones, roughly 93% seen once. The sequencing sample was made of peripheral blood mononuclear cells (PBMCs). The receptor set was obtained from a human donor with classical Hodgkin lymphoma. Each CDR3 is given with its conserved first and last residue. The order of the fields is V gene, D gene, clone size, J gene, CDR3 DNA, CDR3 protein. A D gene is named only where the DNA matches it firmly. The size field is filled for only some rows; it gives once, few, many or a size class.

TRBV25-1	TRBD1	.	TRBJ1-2	TGTGCCAGCAGTGAAAGGACAGGGCGAGGCTACACCTTC	CASSERTGRGYTF
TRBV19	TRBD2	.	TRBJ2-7	TGTGCCAGTAGTGCCCGGAGAGCGGGGACCTACGAGCAGTACTTC	CASSARRAGTYEQYF
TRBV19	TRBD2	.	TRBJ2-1	TGTGCCAGTAGTGACGCTAACGGGAGGCCCTACAATGAGCAGTTCTTC	CASSDANGRPYNEQFF
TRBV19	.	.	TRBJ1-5	TGTGCCTCGGACCCCAATTATAGCAATCAGCCCCAGCATTTT	CASDPNYSNQPQHF
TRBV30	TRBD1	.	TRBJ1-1	TGTGCCTGGAGGAGGACCCGGACAGGGGGAAACACTGAAGCTTTCTTT	CAWRRTRTGGNTEAFF
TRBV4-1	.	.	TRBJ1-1	TGCGCCAGCAGCCAAGATATTACAGGGCAATTTATGAACACTGAAGCTTTCTTT	CASSQDITGQFMNTEAFF
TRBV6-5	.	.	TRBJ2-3	TGTGCCAGCAGTTACTCCCCCTATAGCACAGATACGCAGTATTTT	CASSYSPYSTDTQYF
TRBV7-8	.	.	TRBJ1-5	TGTGCCAGCAGCCCCCAGGGGAGTCAGCCCCAGCATTTT	CASSPQGSQPQHF
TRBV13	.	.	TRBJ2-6	TGTGCCAGCAGCTTAGGAACGGGGGTCTCTGGGGCCAACGTCCTGACTTTC	CASSLGTGVSGANVLTF
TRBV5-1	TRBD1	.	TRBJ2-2	TGCGCCAGCAGCCAAGACAGGGGTTTTCACGGGGAGCTGTTTTTT	CASSQDRGFHGELFF
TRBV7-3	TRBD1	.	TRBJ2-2	TGTGCCAGCAGTGAACAGGGGAAGAACACCGGGGAGCTGTTTTTT	CASSEQGKNTGELFF
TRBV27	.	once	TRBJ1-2	TGTGCCAGTCGGGAGGCGGGAGCCAACTATGGCTACACCTTC	CASREAGANYGYTF
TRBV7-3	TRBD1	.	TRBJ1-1	TGTGCCAGCAGCTACAGGGGGCAAGGCACTGAAGCTTTCTTT	CASSYRGQGTEAFF
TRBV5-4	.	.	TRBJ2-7	TGTGCCAGCAGCTCGCCGGGGAAATCCGCCTACGAGCAGTACTTC	CASSSPGKSAYEQYF
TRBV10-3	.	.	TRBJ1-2	TGTGCCATCAGTGAGAGGGGGGACGACCGCTATGGCTACACCTTC	CAISERGDDRYGYTF
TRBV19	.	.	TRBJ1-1	TGTGCCAGTAGTATAAGGGACCTGAACACTGAAGCTTTCTTT	CASSIRDLNTEAFF
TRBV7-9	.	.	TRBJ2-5	TGTGCCAGCAGCTTTAGAGTATCGACCCAGTACTTC	CASSFRVSTQYF
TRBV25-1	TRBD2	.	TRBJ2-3	TGTGCCAGCAGTGAGGCTAGCGGCCTCACAGATACGCAGTATTTT	CASSEASGLTDTQYF
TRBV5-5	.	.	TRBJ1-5	TGTGCCAGCAGCCGGGATGGGGGTGCTCAGCCCCAGCATTTT	CASSRDGGAQPQHF
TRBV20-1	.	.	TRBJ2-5	TGCAGTGCTAGACCCCTGGAGACCCAGTACTTC	CSARPLETQYF
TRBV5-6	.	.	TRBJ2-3	TGTGCCAGCACTTTCCTCAAAAGGTCGGAAGATACGCAGTATTTT	CASTFLKRSEDTQYF
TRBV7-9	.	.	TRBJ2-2	TGTGCCAGCACTCTTGAGCTGGCCGGGGAGCTGTTTTTT	CASTLELAGELFF
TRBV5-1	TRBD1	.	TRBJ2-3	TGCGCCAGCAGCTTGAGGGGGCCTAGTAGCACAGATACGCAGTATTTT	CASSLRGPSSTDTQYF
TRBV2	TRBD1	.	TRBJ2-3	TGTGCCAGCAGTGACGGACAGGGAAAGCAGTATTTT	CASSDGQGKQYF
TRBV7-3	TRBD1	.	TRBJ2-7	TGTGCCAGCAGTACCTCGGGACAGGGGGCCCACGAGCAGTACTTC	CASSTSGQGAHEQYF
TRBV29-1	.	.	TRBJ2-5	TGCAGCAACAGGGACTCCACGGGGACCCAGTACTTC	CSNRDSTGTQYF
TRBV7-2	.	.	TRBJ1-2	TGTGCCAGCAGCTCGATTTCCTATGGCTACACCTTC	CASSSISYGYTF
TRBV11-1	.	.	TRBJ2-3	TGTGCCAGCAGCCCCAGGGGCCTTTCCCCAGATACGCAGTATTTT	CASSPRGLSPDTQYF